This TCR beta chain was sequenced during a study of blood T cell repertoires in COVID-19. Generated by immunoSEQ multiplex PCR, the TCRdb table keeps only in-frame clones and is missing some. The sample has almost 400,000 clones; approximately 89% are singletons. The CDR3 sequence is 13 residues long. Germline V gives CDR1 SGHTS, CDR2 YDEGEE. V was cut by 1 base and J by 8 bases, with 12 bases left in between. Sequencing used PBMCs or T cells enriched from blood (not recorded which). This receptor was obtained from a woman in her 30s who had recovered from COVID-19. The chain has TRBV5-8 and TRBJ1-2, with D uncertain. The CDR3 protein is CASSLQWSQGYTF. CDR3 in DNA: TGTGCCAGCAGCTTGCAGTGGTCCCAGGGCTACACCTTC.